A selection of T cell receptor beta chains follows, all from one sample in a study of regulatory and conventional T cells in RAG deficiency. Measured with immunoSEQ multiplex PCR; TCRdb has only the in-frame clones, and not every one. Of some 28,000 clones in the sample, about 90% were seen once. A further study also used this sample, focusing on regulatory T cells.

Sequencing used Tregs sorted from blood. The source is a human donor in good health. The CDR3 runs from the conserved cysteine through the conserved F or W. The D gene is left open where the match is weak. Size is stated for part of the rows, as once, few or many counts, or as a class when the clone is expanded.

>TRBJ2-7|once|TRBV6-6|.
CASQLAVSYEQYF
TGTGCCAGCCAGTTGGCAGTATCCTACGAGCAGTACTTC
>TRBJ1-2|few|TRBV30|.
CAWSSSFWGYTF
TGTGCCTGGAGTTCCTCATTCTGGGGCTACACCTTC
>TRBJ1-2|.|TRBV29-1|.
CSVASTDYGYTF
TGCAGCGTTGCTTCGACAGATTATGGCTACACCTTC
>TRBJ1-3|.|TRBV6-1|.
CASRDRSSGNTIYF
TGTGCCAGCAGGGACCGCAGCTCTGGAAACACCATATATTTT
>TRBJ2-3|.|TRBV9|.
CASSVAGAPNTQYF
TGTGCCAGCAGCGTGGCGGGGGCCCCAAATACGCAGTATTTT
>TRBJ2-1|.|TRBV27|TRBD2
CASSLSDGLANEQFF
TGTGCCAGCAGTTTATCTGATGGACTAGCCAATGAGCAGTTCTTC
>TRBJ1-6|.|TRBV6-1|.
CASSAQAMIYNSPLHF
TGTGCCAGCAGTGCGCAAGCCATGATTTATAATTCACCCCTCCACTTT
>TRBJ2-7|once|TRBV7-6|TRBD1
CASSLTGTGAFYEQYF
TGTGCCAGCAGCTTAACGGGGACAGGGGCATTCTATGAGCAGTACTTC
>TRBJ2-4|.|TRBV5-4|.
CASSLERGGNIQYF
TGTGCCAGCAGCTTGGAAAGGGGGGGGAACATTCAGTACTTC
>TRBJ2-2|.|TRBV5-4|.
CASSLGRDGTGELFF
TGTGCCAGCAGCTTGGGGAGGGATGGCACCGGGGAGCTGTTTTTT
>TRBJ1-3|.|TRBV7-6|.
CASSQSGNTIYF
TGTGCCAGCAGCCAATCTGGAAACACCATATATTTT
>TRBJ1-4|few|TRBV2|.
CASSGNGQLFF
TGTGCCAGCAGTGGGAACGGCCAACTGTTTTTT
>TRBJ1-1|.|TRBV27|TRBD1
CASSSRRQGAVTEAFF
TGTGCCAGCAGTTCACGTCGACAGGGGGCAGTCACTGAAGCTTTCTTT
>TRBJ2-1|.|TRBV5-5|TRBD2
CASSIGLAAYNEQFF
TGTGCCAGCAGTATTGGACTAGCGGCTTACAATGAGCAGTTCTTC
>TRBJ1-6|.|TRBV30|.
CAWSVGGYSSGYNSPLHF
TGTGCCTGGAGTGTAGGCGGATACTCCTCGGGCTATAATTCACCCCTCCACTTT
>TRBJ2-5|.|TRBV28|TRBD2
CASRSRLTGGPGTQYF
TGTGCCAGCAGGTCGCGCCTGACGGGGGGGCCGGGGACCCAGTACTTC
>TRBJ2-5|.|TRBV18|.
CASSPGRETQYF
TGTGCCAGCTCACCAGGCCGGGAGACCCAGTACTTC
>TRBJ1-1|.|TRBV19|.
CAIRSTGLNTEAFF
TGTGCCATTAGGAGTACAGGGCTGAACACTGAAGCTTTCTTT
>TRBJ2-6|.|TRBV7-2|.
CASSLTGASGANVLTF
TGTGCCAGCAGCCTTACAGGCGCCTCTGGGGCCAACGTCCTGACTTTC
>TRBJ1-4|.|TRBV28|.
CASSLLNEKLFF
TGTGCCAGCAGTTTGCTAAATGAAAAACTGTTTTTT
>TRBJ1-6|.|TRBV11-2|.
CASSLVNTPLHF
TGTGCCAGCAGCTTGGTCAACACACCCCTCCACTTT
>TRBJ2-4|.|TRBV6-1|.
CASIGVIAKNIQYF
TGTGCCAGCATAGGAGTTATCGCCAAAAACATTCAGTACTTC
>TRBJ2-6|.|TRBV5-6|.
CASSLAYFSGANVLTF
TGTGCCAGCAGCTTGGCCTACTTCTCTGGGGCCAACGTCCTGACTTTC
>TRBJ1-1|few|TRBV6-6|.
CASSYFGDTEAFF
TGTGCCAGCAGTTACTTCGGGGACACTGAAGCTTTCTTT
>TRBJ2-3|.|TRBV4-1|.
CASSQDRRRNADTQYF
TGCGCCAGCAGCCAAGATAGGCGGAGGAACGCGGATACGCAGTATTTT
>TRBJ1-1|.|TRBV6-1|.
CASSAQRGANTEAFF
TGTGCCAGCAGTGCCCAGCGGGGGGCGAACACTGAAGCTTTCTTT
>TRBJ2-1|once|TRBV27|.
CASSLNPFRGEQFF
TGTGCCAGCAGCCTCAACCCCTTCCGGGGTGAGCAGTTCTTC
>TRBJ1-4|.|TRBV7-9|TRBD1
CASSSWGQGNEKLFF
TGTGCCAGCAGCTCCTGGGGACAGGGGAATGAAAAACTGTTTTTT
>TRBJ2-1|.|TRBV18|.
CASSPLTGGQPHNEQFF
TGTGCCAGCTCACCGCTCACGGGGGGCCAACCCCACAATGAGCAGTTCTTC
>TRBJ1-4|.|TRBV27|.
CASSLNRAFNEKLFF
TGTGCCAGCAGTCTCAACAGGGCTTTTAATGAAAAACTGTTTTTT
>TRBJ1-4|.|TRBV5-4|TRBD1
CASSDRDRKFEKLFF
TGTGCCAGCAGCGACCGGGACAGGAAATTCGAAAAACTGTTTTTT
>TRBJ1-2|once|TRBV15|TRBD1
CATSTPRGGSAFNYGYTF
TGTGCCACCAGCACCCCCAGGGGGGGTTCTGCTTTTAACTATGGCTACACCTTC
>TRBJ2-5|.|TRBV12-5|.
CASGLVQGGVQTQYF
TGTGCTAGTGGTTTGGTCCAGGGAGGCGTCCAGACCCAGTACTTC
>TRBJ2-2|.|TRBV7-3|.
CASSSTGEGGELFF
TGTGCCAGCAGCTCAACAGGGGAGGGCGGGGAGCTATTTTTT
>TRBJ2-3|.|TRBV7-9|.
CASSLSGPSGQYF
TGTGCCAGCAGCTTATCAGGACCTAGTGGCCAGTATTTT
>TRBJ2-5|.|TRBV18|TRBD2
CASSPWASGGQETQYF
TGTGCCAGCTCACCATGGGCTAGCGGGGGTCAAGAGACCCAGTACTTC
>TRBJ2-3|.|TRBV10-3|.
CAIRSRGSGTDTQYF
TGTGCCATCAGGTCGAGGGGCTCGGGAACAGATACGCAGTATTTT
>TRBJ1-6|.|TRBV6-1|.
CASSGTGTLLVSYNSPLHF
TGTGCCAGCAGTGGGACCGGGACCCTACTAGTCTCCTATAATTCACCCCTCCACTTT
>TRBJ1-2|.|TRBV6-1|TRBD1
CASSGPTGGVGYGYTF
TGTGCCAGCAGTGGACCTACAGGGGGCGTAGGTTATGGCTACACCTTC
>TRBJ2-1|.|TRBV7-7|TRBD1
CASSLGTGGEQFF
TGTGCTAGCAGCTTAGGGACAGGGGGTGAGCAGTTCTTC
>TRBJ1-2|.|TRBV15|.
CATSRLGTLHTF
TGTGCCACCAGCAGACTCGGGACACTACACACCTTC
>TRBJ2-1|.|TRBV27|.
CASSLSGIGEQFF
TGTGCCAGCAGTTTAAGCGGCATCGGTGAGCAGTTCTTC
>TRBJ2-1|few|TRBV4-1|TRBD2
CASSPRGVDYNEQFF
TGCGCCAGCAGCCCCCGGGGGGTCGACTACAATGAGCAGTTCTTC
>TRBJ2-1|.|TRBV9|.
CASSQDPSYNEQFF
TGTGCCAGCAGCCAGGACCCGTCCTACAATGAGCAGTTCTTC
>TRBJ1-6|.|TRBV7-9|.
CANQPVGLGKGSPLHF
TGTGCCAACCAACCCGTGGGGCTCGGGAAGGGGTCACCCCTCCACTTT